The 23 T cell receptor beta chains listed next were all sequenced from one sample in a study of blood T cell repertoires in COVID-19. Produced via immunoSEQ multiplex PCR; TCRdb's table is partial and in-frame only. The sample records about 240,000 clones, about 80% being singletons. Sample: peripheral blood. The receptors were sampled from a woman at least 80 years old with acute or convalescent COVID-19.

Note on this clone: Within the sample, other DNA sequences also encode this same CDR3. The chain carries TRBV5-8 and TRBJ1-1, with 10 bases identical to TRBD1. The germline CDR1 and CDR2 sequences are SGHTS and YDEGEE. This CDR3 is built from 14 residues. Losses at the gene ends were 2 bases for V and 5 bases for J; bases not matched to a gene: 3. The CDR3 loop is CASSFDRGRTEAFF. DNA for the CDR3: TGTGCCAGCAGCTTCGACAGGGGGCGAACTGAAGCTTTCTTT.

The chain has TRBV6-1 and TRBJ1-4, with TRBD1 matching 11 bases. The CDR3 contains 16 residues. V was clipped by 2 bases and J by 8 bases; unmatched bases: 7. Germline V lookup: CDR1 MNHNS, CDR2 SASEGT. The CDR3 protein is CASSEFFGTGGEKLFF. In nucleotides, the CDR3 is TGTGCCAGCAGTGAATTTTTTGGGACAGGGGGGGAAAAACTGTTTTTT.

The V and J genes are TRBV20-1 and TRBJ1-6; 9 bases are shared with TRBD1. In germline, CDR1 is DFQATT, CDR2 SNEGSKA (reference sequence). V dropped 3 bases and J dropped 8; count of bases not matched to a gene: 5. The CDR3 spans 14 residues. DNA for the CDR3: TGCAGTGCTAGTACAGGGGGCATTTATTCACCCCTCCACTTT. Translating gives CSASTGGIYSPLHF.

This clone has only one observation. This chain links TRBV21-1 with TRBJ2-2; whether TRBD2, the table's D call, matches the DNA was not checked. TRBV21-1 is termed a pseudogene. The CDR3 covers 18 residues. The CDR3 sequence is CASSKPMVAGSNTGELFF. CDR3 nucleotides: TGTGCCAGCAGCAAACCGATGGTAGCGGGATCGAACACCGGGGAGCTGTTTTTT.

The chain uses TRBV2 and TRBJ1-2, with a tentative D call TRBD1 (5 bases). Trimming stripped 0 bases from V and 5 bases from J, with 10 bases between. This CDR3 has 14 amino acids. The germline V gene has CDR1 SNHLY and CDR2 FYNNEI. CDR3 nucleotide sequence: TGTGCCAGCAGTGAAGCGCTGACAGCTTATGGCTACACCTTC. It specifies CASSEALTAYGYTF.

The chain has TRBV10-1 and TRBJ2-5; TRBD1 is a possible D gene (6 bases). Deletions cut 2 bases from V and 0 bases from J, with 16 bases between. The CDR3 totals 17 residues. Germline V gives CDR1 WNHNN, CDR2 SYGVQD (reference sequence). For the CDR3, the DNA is TGCGCCAGCAGTGAGAGGGTGGGGGCAACTAACCAAGAGACCCAGTACTTC. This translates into CASSERVGATNQETQYF.

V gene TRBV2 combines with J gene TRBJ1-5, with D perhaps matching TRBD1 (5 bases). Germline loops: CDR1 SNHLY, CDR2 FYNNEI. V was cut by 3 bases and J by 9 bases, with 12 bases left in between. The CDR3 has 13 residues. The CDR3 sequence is CASSEWGQRPQHF. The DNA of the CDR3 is TGTGCCAGCAGTGAGTGGGGCCAACGGCCCCAGCATTTT. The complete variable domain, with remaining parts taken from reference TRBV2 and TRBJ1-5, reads EPEVTQTPSHQVTQMGQEVILRCVPISNHLYFYWYRQILGQKVEFLVSFYNNEISEKSEIFDDQFSVERPDGSNFTLKIRSTKLEDSAMYFCASSEWGQRPQHFGDGTRLSIL.

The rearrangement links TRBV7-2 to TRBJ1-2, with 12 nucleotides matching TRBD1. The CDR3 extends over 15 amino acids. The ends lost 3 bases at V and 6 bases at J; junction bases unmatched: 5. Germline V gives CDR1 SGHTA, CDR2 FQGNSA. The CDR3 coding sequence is TGTGCCAGCAGCTTCGGGACAGGGGGCGGACATGGCTACACCTTC. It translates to CASSFGTGGGHGYTF.

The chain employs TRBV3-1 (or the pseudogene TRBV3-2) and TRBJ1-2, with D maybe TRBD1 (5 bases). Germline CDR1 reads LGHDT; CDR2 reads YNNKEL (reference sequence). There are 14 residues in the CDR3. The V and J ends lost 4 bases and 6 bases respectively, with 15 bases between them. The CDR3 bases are TGTGCCAGCAGCCTCGGGACGGGCGGGAATGGCTACACCTTC. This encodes CASSLGTGGNGYTF.

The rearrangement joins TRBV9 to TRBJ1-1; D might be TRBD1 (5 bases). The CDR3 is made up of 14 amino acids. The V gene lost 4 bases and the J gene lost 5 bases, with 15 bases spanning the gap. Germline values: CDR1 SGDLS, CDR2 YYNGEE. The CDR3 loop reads CASSPGGGKTEAFF. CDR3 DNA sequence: TGTGCCAGCAGCCCCGGGGGGGGTAAGACTGAAGCTTTCTTT.

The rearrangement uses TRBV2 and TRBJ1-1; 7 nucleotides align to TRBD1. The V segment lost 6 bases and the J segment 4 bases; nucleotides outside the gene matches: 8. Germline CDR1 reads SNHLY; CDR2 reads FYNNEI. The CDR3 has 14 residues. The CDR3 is CASRRQGLITEAFF. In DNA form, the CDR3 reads TGTGCCAGCAGAAGACAGGGATTGATCACTGAAGCTTTCTTT.

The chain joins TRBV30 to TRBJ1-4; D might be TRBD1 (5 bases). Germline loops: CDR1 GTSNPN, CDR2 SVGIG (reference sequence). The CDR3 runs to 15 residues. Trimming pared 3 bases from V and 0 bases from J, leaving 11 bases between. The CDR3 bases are TGTGCCTGGAGGACCCGACAGACAACTAATGAAAAACTGTTTTTT. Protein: CAWRTRQTTNEKLFF.

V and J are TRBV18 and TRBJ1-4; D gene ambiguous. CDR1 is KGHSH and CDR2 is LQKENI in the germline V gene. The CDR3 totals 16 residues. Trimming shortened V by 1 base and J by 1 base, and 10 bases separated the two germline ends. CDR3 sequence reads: CASSPLVPGTNEKLFF. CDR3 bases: TGTGCCAGCTCACCACTAGTCCCGGGAACTAATGAAAAACTGTTTTTT.

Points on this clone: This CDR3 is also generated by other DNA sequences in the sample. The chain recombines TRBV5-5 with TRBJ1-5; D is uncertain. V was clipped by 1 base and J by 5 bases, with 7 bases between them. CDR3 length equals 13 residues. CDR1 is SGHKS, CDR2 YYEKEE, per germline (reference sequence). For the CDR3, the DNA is TGTGCCAGCAGCTTGTACGGGGATCAGCCCCAGCATTTT. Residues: CASSLYGDQPQHF.

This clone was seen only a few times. The CDR3 sequence is CASSKGMRDEKLFF. CDR3 bases: TGTGCCAGCTCGAAGGGTATGAGGGATGAAAAACTGTTTTTT. This rearrangement joins TRBV18 to TRBJ1-4; no reliable D call. CDR1 and CDR2 from the germline V gene are KGHSH and LQKENI. Trimming shortened V by 6 bases and J by 6 bases, and 14 bases separated the two germline ends. The CDR3 sequence is 14 residues long.

The CDR3 here is CASSSHRDPTQYEQYF. The CDR3 DNA sequence: TGTGCCAGCAGCTCCCACAGGGACCCCACTCAGTACGAGCAGTACTTC. This chain connects TRBV5-4 to TRBJ2-7; D might be TRBD1 (6 bases). The germline CDR1 and CDR2 sequences are SGHNT and YYREEE (reference sequence). Trimming pared 3 bases from V and 4 bases from J, leaving 20 bases between. This CDR3 is 16 amino acids long.

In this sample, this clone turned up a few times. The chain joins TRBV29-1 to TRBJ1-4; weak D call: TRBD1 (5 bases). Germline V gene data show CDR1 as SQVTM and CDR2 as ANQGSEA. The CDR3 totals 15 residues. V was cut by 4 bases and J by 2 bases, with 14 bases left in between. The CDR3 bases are TGCAGCGTTGTAGTAAGCGGGACGACTAATGAAAAACTGTTTTTT. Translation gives CSVVVSGTTNEKLFF.

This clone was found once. The DNA for the CDR3 is TGTGCCAGCAGTGAGGGTAGCGGGGACACAGATACGCAGTATTTT. Its translation: CASSEGSGDTDTQYF. V and J are TRBV2 and TRBJ2-3; 8 positions agree with TRBD2. The V segment lost 3 bases and the J segment 2 bases; nucleotides outside the gene matches: 4. CDR1 and CDR2 from the germline V gene are SNHLY and FYNNEI. The CDR3 extends over 15 amino acids.

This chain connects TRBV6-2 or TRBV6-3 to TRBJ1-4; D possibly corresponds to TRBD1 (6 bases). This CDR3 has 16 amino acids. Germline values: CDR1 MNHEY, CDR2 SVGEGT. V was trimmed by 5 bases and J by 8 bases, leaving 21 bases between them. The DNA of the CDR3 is TGTGCCAGCAGTCAGCTTGGGCGGGGGCTGGGAGAAAAACTGTTTTTT. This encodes CASSQLGRGLGEKLFF.

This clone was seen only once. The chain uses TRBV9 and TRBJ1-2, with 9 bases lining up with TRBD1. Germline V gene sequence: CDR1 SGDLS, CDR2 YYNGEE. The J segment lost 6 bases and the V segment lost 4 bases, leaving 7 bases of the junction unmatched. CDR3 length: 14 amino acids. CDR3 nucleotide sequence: TGTGCCAGCAGCCCTTGGACAGGGGCAGATGGCTACACCTTC. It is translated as CASSPWTGADGYTF.

The DNA of the CDR3 is TGTGCCAGCAGCTTTGGACTAGCGGCAGATACGCAGTATTTT. This translates into CASSFGLAADTQYF. The chain joins TRBV11-2 to TRBJ2-3; 10 bases line up with TRBD2. Trimming removed 3 bases from V and 4 bases from J; junction bases left unmatched: 1. The germline CDR1 and CDR2 sequences are SGHAT and FQNNGV. The CDR3 length is 14 residues. Supplemented by reference TRBV11-2 and TRBJ2-3, the full variable domain reads EAGVAQSPRYKIIEKRQSVAFWCNPISGHATLYWYQQILGQGPKLLIQFQNNGVVDDSQLPKDRFSAERLKGVDSTLKIQPAKLEDSAVYLCASSFGLAADTQYFGPGTRLTVL.

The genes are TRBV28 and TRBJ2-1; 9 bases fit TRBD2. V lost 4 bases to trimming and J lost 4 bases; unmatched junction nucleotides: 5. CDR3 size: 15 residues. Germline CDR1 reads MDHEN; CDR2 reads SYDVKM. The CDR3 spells CASSSLAGVYNEQFF. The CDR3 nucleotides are TGTGCCAGCAGTTCCTTAGCGGGAGTATACAATGAGCAGTTCTTC.

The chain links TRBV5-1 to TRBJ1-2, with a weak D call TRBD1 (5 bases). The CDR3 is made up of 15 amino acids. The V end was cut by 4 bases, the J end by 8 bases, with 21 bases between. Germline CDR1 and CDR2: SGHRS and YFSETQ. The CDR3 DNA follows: TGCGCCAGCAGCCGGAACGGAGGGGAAGGGGAAGGCTACACCTTC. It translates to CASSRNGGEGEGYTF. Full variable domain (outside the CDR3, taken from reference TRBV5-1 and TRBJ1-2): KAGVTQTPRYLIKTRGQQVTLSCSPISGHRSVSWYQQTPGQGLQFLFEYFSETQRNKGNFPGRFSGRQFSNSRSEMNVSTLELGDSALYLCASSRNGGEGEGYTFGSGTRLTVV.